The 9 T cell receptor beta chains listed next were all sequenced from one sample in a study of esophageal squamous cell carcinoma under preoperative chemotherapy. MiXCR, applied by TCRdb to the PCR reads, yields one record per CDR3 protein. The sample includes 34,000 or so distinct CDR3 sequences, under 60% of them seen just once. Time point reported: after preoperative PTX-NDP chemotherapy. The sample was taken from a patient given preoperative chemotherapy. These receptors were collected from a human donor with esophageal squamous cell carcinoma. The donor label of this sample is uncertain.

With respect to this clonotype: A read error may produce the germline difference seen at one junction end. The chain combines TRBV7-2 with TRBJ2-3, with 8 bases identical to TRBD2. The CDR3 has 16 residues. Germline V CDR1 and CDR2: SGHTA, FQGNSA. The CDR3 sequence is CASGARGGGVGETQYF. The CDR3 DNA sequence: TGTGCCAGCGGCGCCCGGGGGGGCGGGGTGGGAGAGACGCAGTATTTC.

The CDR3 coding sequence is TGTGCCAGCAGCTTATCTACCCCCCAGGGCACCGGGGAGCTGTTTTTT. Translating it yields CASSLSTPQGTGELFF. The chain has TRBV7-9 and TRBJ2-2, with D perhaps matching TRBD1 (5 bases). V lost 2 bases to trimming and J lost 4 bases, with 14 bases between them. The CDR3 loop spans 16 amino acids. Germline V gene sequence: CDR1 SEHNR, CDR2 FQNEAQ (reference sequence).

In its sample, this clonotype was seen many times. A read error may be the cause here, since a much bigger clone is one base away. In DNA, the CDR3 is TGTGCTAGTGGTTTTCGGTTAAAAGAGACCCAGTTCTTC. Translated: CASGFRLKETQFF. This rearrangement joins TRBV12-5 to TRBJ2-1, with no clear D. CDR3 length equals 13 residues. Germline V gives CDR1 LGHNT, CDR2 FRNRAP. V was clipped by 3 bases and J by 13 bases, with 16 bases between them.

The table lists this clonotype with many counts. This chain uses TRBV5-4 with TRBJ2-7, with D unresolved. The length of the CDR3 is 14 residues. V was pared by 4 bases and J by 4 bases, with 15 bases between. The V gene's germline CDR1 is SGHNT and CDR2 YYREEE (reference sequence). This chain's CDR3 is CASSPDLVGYEQYF. The CDR3 DNA reads TGTGCCAGCAGCCCTGACTTGGTCGGGTACGAGCAGTACTTC. Complete variable domain (other parts from reference TRBV5-4 and TRBJ2-7): ETGVTQSPTHLIKTRGQQVTLRCSSQSGHNTVSWYQQALGQGPQFIFQYYREEENGRGNFPPRFSGLQFPNYSSELNVNALELDDSALYLCASSPDLVGYEQYFGPGTRLTVT.

The chain uses TRBV6-4 and TRBJ2-1; no clear D gene. The V end lost 4 bases, the J end lost 5 bases, and 9 bases lay between the germline ends. This CDR3 has 13 amino acids. Germline CDR1 reads MRHNA; CDR2 reads SNTAGT. CDR3 protein: CASSVTPNNEQFF. CDR3 nucleotide sequence: TGTGCCAGCAGTGTAACGCCAAACAATGAGCAGTTCTTC.

By share, this clonotype counts as medium-sized. The CDR3 here is CASSLASETQYF. CDR3 nucleotide sequence: TGTGCCAGCAGCTTAGCTTCAGAGACCCAGTACTTC. The chain has TRBV7-8 and TRBJ2-5; the D is unclear. There are 12 residues in the CDR3. Trimming stripped 0 bases from V and 4 bases from J, with 3 bases between. Germline assignment: CDR1 SGHVS and CDR2 FQNEAQ.

In its sample, this clonotype was seen a few times. V usage is TRBV6-1 and J usage is TRBJ2-2; 10 bases line up with TRBD1. Germline V CDR1 and CDR2: MNHNS, SASEGT. V lost 5 bases, J lost 4 bases, and 10 bases stayed unmatched. This CDR3 comprises 17 residues. The CDR3 here is CASSSFGTGVGTGELFF. As DNA, the CDR3 is TGTGCCAGCAGTAGTTTTGGGACAGGGGTTGGCACCGGGGAGCTGTTTTTT.

This clonotype has at least ten counts. A read error is possible here, since a much larger clone lies one base away. V is TRBV28 and J is TRBJ2-1; 9 bases are shared with TRBD1. This CDR3 contains 13 residues. Germline assignment: CDR1 MDHEN and CDR2 SYDVKM. V shed 10 bases, J shed 10 bases, and the junction held 11 bases outside the gene matches. CDR3 nucleotides: TGTGCCACCAAGGGACAGGGTAACTACGAGCAGTTCTTC. Translation gives CATKGQGNYEQFF.

The sample holds one count of this clonotype. The chain carries TRBV6-1 and TRBJ2-3; 10 bases map to TRBD2. Germline-derived CDR1 and CDR2 are MNHNS and SASEGT. This CDR3 is 15 amino acids long. V was clipped by 7 bases and J by 5 bases; unmatched bases: 9. DNA of the CDR3: TGTGCCAGCAAACAAGCGGGGGGGCCAGGAGATACGCAGTATTTT. Protein product: CASKQAGGPGDTQYF.